This entry concerns a single TCR beta chain. The antigen is undetermined. These data come from a study of post-analysis software for immune sequencing data. Study context: Both relapsing-remitting and secondary progressive multiple sclerosis featured among the disease courses, as did progressive-relapsing multiple sclerosis. Study-level points and caveats: Multiple sclerosis patients showed significantly lower normalized Chao1 diversity than controls did. Patients carried four or five TRBV segments more frequently than controls did, and TRBV5-6, TRBV5-1 and TRBV20-1 were among them.

Built from TCR beta cDNA, the libraries had unique molecular identifiers in them. TCRdb re-derived calls from the PCR reads in MiXCR, one entry per CDR3 protein. This sample has approximately 440,000 distinct CDR3 sequences, with approximately 45% found just once. Germline V CDR1 and CDR2: MRHNA, SNTAGT. This CDR3 spans 13 amino acids. Trimming cost V 2 bases and J 5 bases, with 7 bases left between them. The clonotype comes from a girl aged 5 to 17 with multiple sclerosis. Sequencing was carried out using blood. V usage is TRBV6-4 and J usage is TRBJ2-1; no firm D call. CDR3 in amino acids: CASSDRLNNEQFF. CDR3 in DNA: TGTGCCAGCAGTGACCGGCTTAACAATGAGCAGTTCTTC.